This TCR beta chain came from a study of T cells in Graves' hyperthyroidism and ophthalmopathy. Study-wide findings and caveats: Clonotypes that were expanded in thyroid above 0.001 mostly appeared in blood too. Before onset, by a median of around six months, the model predicted ophthalmopathy.

The CDR3 runs to 12 residues. The V and J ends lost 4 bases and 8 bases, in that order; junction bases with no gene match: 2. Germline CDR1 and CDR2: ENHRY and SYGVKD. Ophthalmopathy patients had Clinical Activity Score at least 3, NOSPECS grade at least 4, duration under 3 months. Together with thyroid ultrasound, orbital computed tomography, serum thyroxine and TRAb, clinical symptoms were used for diagnoses. This clonotype was detected ten times or more. What it recognizes is unknown. Researchers took RNA transcripts and amplified the TCR beta CDR3 regions from them. The TCR CDR3 was amplified in a first-round RT-PCR using the HTBI primer set. One entry per CDR3 protein results from TCRdb running MiXCR on the multiplex PCR reads. The sample contains more than 500,000 distinct CDR3 sequences, about 16% of which appear only once.

Sequencing was performed on blood. This chain joins TRBV10-3 and TRBJ2-1, with 7 bases lining up with TRBD2. The receptor's source is a woman in her 30s with Graves' ophthalmopathy. The CDR3 DNA reads TGTGCCATCAGTGCAGGGAGGGATGAGCAGTTCTTC. Translation: CAISAGRDEQFF.